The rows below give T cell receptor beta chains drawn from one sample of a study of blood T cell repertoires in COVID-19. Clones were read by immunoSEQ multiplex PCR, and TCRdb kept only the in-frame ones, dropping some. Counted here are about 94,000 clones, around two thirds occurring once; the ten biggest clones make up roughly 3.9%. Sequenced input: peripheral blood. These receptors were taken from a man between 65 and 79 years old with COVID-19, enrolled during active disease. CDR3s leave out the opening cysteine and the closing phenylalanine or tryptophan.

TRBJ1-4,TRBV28,ASLFRGGRRSSNEKLF
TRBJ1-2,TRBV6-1,ASSEEAGVANYGYT
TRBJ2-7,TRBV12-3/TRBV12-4,ASSLGITGEQY
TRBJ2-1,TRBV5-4,ASSPGDRGIHEQF
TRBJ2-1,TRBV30,AWSVGQGNNEQF
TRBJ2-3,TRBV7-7,ASSFKRERGTDTQY
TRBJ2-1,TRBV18,ASSPTADNEQF
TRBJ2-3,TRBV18,ASSPAGARKDTQY
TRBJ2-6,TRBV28,ASSLPTDSGANVLT
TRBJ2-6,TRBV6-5,ASSYTTGSGANVLT
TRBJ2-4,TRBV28,ASSLGGASNIQY
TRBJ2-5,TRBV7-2,ASSLAQLTSGETQY